One and the same sample provided the 26 T cell receptor beta chains below, sequenced in a study of T cell responses to AZD1222 COVID-19 vaccine. Profiled with immunoSEQ multiplex PCR; TCRdb holds only in-frame clones, not every one. This repertoire shows some 150,000 clones, roughly 94% found once; its top ten account for 0.95% to 1.5%. The starting material was peripheral blood, obtained on day 0 of AZD1222 vaccination. These TCRs come from an adult in good health.

V usage is TRBV4-2 and J usage is TRBJ1-3; no reliable D call. This CDR3 has 17 residues. V was cut by 0 bases and J by 2 bases, with 14 bases left in between. Per the germline V gene, CDR1 is LGHNA and CDR2 is YNFKEQ. CDR3 protein: CASSQDWTSNTGNTIYF. The CDR3 DNA reads as TGTGCCAGCAGCCAAGATTGGACCTCAAATACTGGAAACACCATATATTTT.

The chain employs TRBV10-1 and TRBJ1-2, with D perhaps matching TRBD1 (5 bases). The V end was cut by 6 bases, the J end by 4 bases, with 15 bases between. The germline V gene has CDR1 WNHNN and CDR2 SYGVQD (reference sequence). The CDR3 is 14 residues long. CDR3 bases: TGCGCCAGCAGACCTCAGGGTGCCCGCTATGGCTACACCTTC. This translates into CASRPQGARYGYTF.

The rearrangement links TRBV5-1 to TRBJ1-1; possibly TRBD1 for D (6 bases). CDR3 length equals 16 residues. Germline CDR1 is SGHRS and CDR2 is YFSETQ. Deletions cut 0 bases from V and 1 base from J, with 13 bases between. The CDR3 DNA reads TGCGCCAGCAGCTTGGTGCAGGGGTTGGGGAACACTGAAGCTTTCTTT. Its protein product is CASSLVQGLGNTEAFF.

The genes are TRBV5-6 and TRBJ1-1; D ambiguous. The CDR3 has 11 residues. Trimming cost V 2 bases and J 9 bases, with 8 bases left between them. Germline CDR1 is SGHDT and CDR2 is YYEEEE. CDR3 sequence: CASSFGGKAFF. DNA for the CDR3: TGTGCCAGCAGCTTTGGAGGGAAAGCTTTCTTT.

V gene TRBV5-5 combines with J gene TRBJ2-7, with 7 positions matching TRBD1. Losses at the gene ends were 0 bases for V and 0 bases for J; bases not matched to a gene: 3. CDR1 is SGHKS and CDR2 is YYEKEE in the germline V gene (reference sequence). The CDR3 has 15 residues. CDR3 nucleotide sequence: TGTGCCAGCAGCTTGGCGGGGACAGACTCCTACGAGCAGTACGTC. Its protein product is CASSLAGTDSYEQYV.

CDR3 bases: TGTGCCAGCTCACCGTTTAGCGGGAGAAACACCGGGGAGCTGTTTTTT. This sequence encodes CASSPFSGRNTGELFF. The chain carries TRBV18 and TRBJ2-2, with 9 bases matching TRBD2. This CDR3 has 16 residues. The V gene's germline CDR1 is KGHSH and CDR2 LQKENI. Unmatched junction bases numbered 4, after V lost 3 bases and J lost 2 bases.

The chain uses TRBV29-1 and TRBJ1-2; TRBD1 aligns across 9 bases. The CDR3 is made up of 15 amino acids. From germline, CDR1 is SQVTM and CDR2 ANQGSEA. The J segment lost 5 bases and the V segment lost 5 bases, leaving 12 bases of the junction unmatched. The CDR3 sequence is CSVPTITGGQYGYTF. CDR3 nucleotides: TGCAGCGTTCCGACGATTACAGGGGGCCAGTATGGCTACACCTTC.

The chain links TRBV4-3 to TRBJ1-2; possible D gene TRBD1, 5 bases. CDR1 and CDR2 from the germline V gene are LGHNA and YSLEER. Trimming removed 2 bases from V and 3 bases from J, with 13 bases in between. The CDR3 has 15 residues. The CDR3 protein is CASSQMSGIYYGYTF. In DNA, the CDR3 is TGCGCCAGCAGCCAAATGTCAGGGATCTACTATGGCTACACCTTC.

The chain couples TRBV9 to TRBJ2-3; D gene uncertain. The CDR3 spans 14 residues. Looked up from germline, CDR1 is SGDLS and CDR2 is YYNGEE. V lost 4 bases to trimming and J lost 0 bases, with 9 bases between them. The CDR3 sequence: CASSPQSSTDTQYF. CDR3 DNA: TGTGCCAGCAGCCCCCAGTCTAGCACAGATACGCAGTATTTT.

This clone has only one observation. This rearrangement joins TRBV7-2 to TRBJ1-5; 7 nucleotides align to TRBD1. After removal of 1 base from V and 6 bases from J, the junction contained 6 bases not matched to a gene. The germline gives CDR1 SGHTA, CDR2 FQGNSA. This CDR3 comprises 15 residues. CDR3 region: CASSLETGMGQPQHF. The CDR3 DNA is TGTGCCAGCAGCTTAGAGACAGGGATGGGTCAGCCCCAGCATTTT.

J is TRBJ2-7 and V is TRBV5-1; 9 bases agree with TRBD2. J gave up 3 bases and V 0 bases, and 4 bases lay outside the gene matches. The CDR3 length is 15 residues. In germline, CDR1 is SGHRS, CDR2 YFSETQ. The CDR3 coding sequence is TGCGCCAGCAGCTTGGGGCTAGCGGGGTTCTACGAGCAGTACGTC. Translated: CASSLGLAGFYEQYV.

J is TRBJ2-3 and V is TRBV12-5; D possibly corresponds to TRBD1 (6 bases). The germline gives CDR1 LGHNT, CDR2 FRNRAP. V lost 1 base and J 5 bases, leaving 10 bases between the germline ends. There are 14 residues in the CDR3. CDR3 sequence reads: CASGLGGPGDTQYF. Here the CDR3 DNA reads TGTGCTAGTGGTTTGGGGGGGCCCGGAGATACGCAGTATTTT.

This clone was detected a few times. The chain uses TRBV4-1 and TRBJ2-7, with D unresolved. The length of the CDR3 is 15 residues. The ends were cut back, 1 base at V and 3 bases at J, with 13 bases in the middle. Germline CDR1 and CDR2: MGHRA and YSYEKL. The CDR3 spells CASSQADSPVYEQYV. The DNA for the CDR3 is TGCGCCAGCAGCCAAGCTGATTCCCCCGTCTACGAGCAGTACGTC.

The chain uses TRBV3-1 (or the pseudogene TRBV3-2) and TRBJ2-1; TRBD1 might be the D (5 bases). This CDR3 has 14 residues. Between the trimmed V and J ends, which lost 1 base and 4 bases, there was a span of 8 bases. Germline V lookup: CDR1 LGHDT, CDR2 YNNKEL (reference sequence). In DNA, the CDR3 is TGTGCCAGCAGCCAAGGACAGCTTTACAATGAGCAGTTCTTC. Translated: CASSQGQLYNEQFF.

The rearrangement joins TRBV19 to TRBJ1-5, with D hard to call. CDR3 length: 14 residues. Trimming left V 5 bases short and J 3 bases short, with 11 bases between. CDR1 and CDR2 (germline): LNHDA, SQIVND (reference sequence). This chain's CDR3 is CASSPGRNNQPQHF. CDR3 sequence (DNA): TGTGCCAGTAGTCCCGGACGGAACAATCAGCCCCAGCATTTT.

This clone was found a few times. J is TRBJ2-3 and V is TRBV7-2; 12 positions match TRBD2. The CDR3 length is 18 residues. CDR1 and CDR2 from the germline V gene are SGHTA and FQGNSA. V trimming: 6 bases; J trimming: 0 bases; junction bases outside the gene matches: 10. CDR3 loop: CASRPAPGTSGSTDTQYF. The CDR3 DNA is TGTGCCAGCAGACCGGCTCCCGGGACTAGCGGGAGCACAGATACGCAGTATTTT.

The J gene is TRBJ1-5, the V gene TRBV6-2 or TRBV6-3; 8 nucleotides agree with TRBD1. V shed 0 bases and J 3 bases; nucleotides not matched to a gene: 7. Germline V lookup: CDR1 MNHEY, CDR2 SVGEGT. CDR3 length equals 17 residues. CDR3 DNA sequence: TGTGCCAGCAGTTACTCCTACGGACAGGGAACCAATCAGCCCCAGCATTTT. Its protein is CASSYSYGQGTNQPQHF.

This clone has a single count. The chain recombines TRBV27 with TRBJ2-1, with 8 bases that match TRBD2. The V segment lost 10 bases and the J segment 5 bases; nucleotides outside the gene matches: 16. This CDR3 is built from 16 residues. Per the germline V gene, CDR1 is MNHEY and CDR2 is SMNVEV (reference sequence). CDR3 DNA: TGTGCCACCAGCGAATACAGCGGGGGTGCCCACAATGAGCAGTTCTTC. It yields the protein CATSEYSGGAHNEQFF.

The CDR3 protein is CASSPGSDKLFF. CDR3 in DNA: TGTGCCAGCAGCCCGGGGAGCGACAAACTGTTTTTT. The rearrangement uses TRBV6-5 and TRBJ1-4; D is unclear. V lost 6 bases, J lost 11 bases, and 13 bases lay in between. The germline gives CDR1 MNHEY, CDR2 SVGAGI. The CDR3 has 12 amino acids.

CDR3 loop: CASSEGQGTDTQYF. In nucleotides, the CDR3 is TGTGCCAGCAGTGAGGGACAGGGAACAGATACGCAGTATTTT. This chain uses TRBV2 with TRBJ2-3, with 9 bases that match TRBD1. The germline gives CDR1 SNHLY, CDR2 FYNNEI. With V trimmed by 3 bases and J by 3 bases, 1 base remained unmatched. There are 14 residues in the CDR3. Full variable domain (outside the CDR3, taken from reference TRBV2 and TRBJ2-3): EPEVTQTPSHQVTQMGQEVILRCVPISNHLYFYWYRQILGQKVEFLVSFYNNEISEKSEIFDDQFSVERPDGSNFTLKIRSTKLEDSAMYFCASSEGQGTDTQYFGPGTRLTVL.

CDR3 residues: CASSVDGNQPQHF. The DNA of the CDR3 is TGTGCCAGCAGCGTAGACGGGAATCAGCCCCAGCATTTT. The chain couples TRBV9 to TRBJ1-5, with D hard to call. The length of the CDR3 is 13 residues. In germline, CDR1 is SGDLS, CDR2 YYNGEE. V lost 0 bases, J lost 4 bases, and 5 bases lay in between.

The J gene is TRBJ1-3, the V gene TRBV7-3; 7 bases are shared with TRBD1. This CDR3 has 14 residues. The V segment lost 2 bases and the J segment 4 bases; nucleotides outside the gene matches: 2. The germline gives CDR1 SGHTA, CDR2 FQGTGA. The CDR3: CASSLEQGGNTIYF. For the CDR3, the DNA is TGTGCCAGCAGCTTAGAACAGGGGGGAAACACCATATATTTT.

Written as DNA, the CDR3 is TGTGCCAGCAGCTTAGGGGACAGAAAAGAGACCCAGTACTTC. It yields the protein CASSLGDRKETQYF. V usage is TRBV11-1 and J usage is TRBJ2-5; 7 bases align to TRBD1. Per the germline V gene, CDR1 is SGHAT and CDR2 is FQDESV (reference sequence). The CDR3 consists of 14 residues. The junction had 2 bases not matched to a gene; V was cut back by 1 base and J by 3 bases.

The chain joins TRBV5-1 to TRBJ2-3; 7 bases fit TRBD2. The ends lost 0 bases at V and 2 bases at J; junction bases unmatched: 9. In germline, CDR1 is SGHRS, CDR2 YFSETQ. This CDR3 has 17 residues. The CDR3 here is CASSLVIRGDYTDTQYF. In DNA, the CDR3 is TGCGCCAGCAGCTTGGTGATCCGGGGGGATTACACAGATACGCAGTATTTT. Together with reference TRBV5-1 and TRBJ2-3, the CDR3 gives the full variable domain: KAGVTQTPRYLIKTRGQQVTLSCSPISGHRSVSWYQQTPGQGLQFLFEYFSETQRNKGNFPGRFSGRQFSNSRSEMNVSTLELGDSALYLCASSLVIRGDYTDTQYFGPGTRLTVL.

The chain employs TRBV5-1 and TRBJ2-1, with TRBD2 identical over 7 bases. Germline V gives CDR1 SGHRS, CDR2 YFSETQ. V was clipped by 4 bases and J by 8 bases; unmatched bases: 9. The CDR3 has 14 residues. CDR3 in amino acids: CASSRGDPQDEQFF. The CDR3 DNA is TGCGCCAGCAGCCGGGGGGACCCCCAGGATGAGCAGTTCTTC.

This chain uses TRBV5-1 with TRBJ1-2; D unresolved. The CDR3 consists of 13 residues. With 4 bases removed from V and 2 bases from J, the gap between germline ends came to 9 bases. Germline CDR1 reads SGHRS; CDR2 reads YFSETQ. The CDR3 nucleotides read TGCGCCAGCAGCCCCGACGGGAACTATGGCTACACCTTC. It is translated as CASSPDGNYGYTF.